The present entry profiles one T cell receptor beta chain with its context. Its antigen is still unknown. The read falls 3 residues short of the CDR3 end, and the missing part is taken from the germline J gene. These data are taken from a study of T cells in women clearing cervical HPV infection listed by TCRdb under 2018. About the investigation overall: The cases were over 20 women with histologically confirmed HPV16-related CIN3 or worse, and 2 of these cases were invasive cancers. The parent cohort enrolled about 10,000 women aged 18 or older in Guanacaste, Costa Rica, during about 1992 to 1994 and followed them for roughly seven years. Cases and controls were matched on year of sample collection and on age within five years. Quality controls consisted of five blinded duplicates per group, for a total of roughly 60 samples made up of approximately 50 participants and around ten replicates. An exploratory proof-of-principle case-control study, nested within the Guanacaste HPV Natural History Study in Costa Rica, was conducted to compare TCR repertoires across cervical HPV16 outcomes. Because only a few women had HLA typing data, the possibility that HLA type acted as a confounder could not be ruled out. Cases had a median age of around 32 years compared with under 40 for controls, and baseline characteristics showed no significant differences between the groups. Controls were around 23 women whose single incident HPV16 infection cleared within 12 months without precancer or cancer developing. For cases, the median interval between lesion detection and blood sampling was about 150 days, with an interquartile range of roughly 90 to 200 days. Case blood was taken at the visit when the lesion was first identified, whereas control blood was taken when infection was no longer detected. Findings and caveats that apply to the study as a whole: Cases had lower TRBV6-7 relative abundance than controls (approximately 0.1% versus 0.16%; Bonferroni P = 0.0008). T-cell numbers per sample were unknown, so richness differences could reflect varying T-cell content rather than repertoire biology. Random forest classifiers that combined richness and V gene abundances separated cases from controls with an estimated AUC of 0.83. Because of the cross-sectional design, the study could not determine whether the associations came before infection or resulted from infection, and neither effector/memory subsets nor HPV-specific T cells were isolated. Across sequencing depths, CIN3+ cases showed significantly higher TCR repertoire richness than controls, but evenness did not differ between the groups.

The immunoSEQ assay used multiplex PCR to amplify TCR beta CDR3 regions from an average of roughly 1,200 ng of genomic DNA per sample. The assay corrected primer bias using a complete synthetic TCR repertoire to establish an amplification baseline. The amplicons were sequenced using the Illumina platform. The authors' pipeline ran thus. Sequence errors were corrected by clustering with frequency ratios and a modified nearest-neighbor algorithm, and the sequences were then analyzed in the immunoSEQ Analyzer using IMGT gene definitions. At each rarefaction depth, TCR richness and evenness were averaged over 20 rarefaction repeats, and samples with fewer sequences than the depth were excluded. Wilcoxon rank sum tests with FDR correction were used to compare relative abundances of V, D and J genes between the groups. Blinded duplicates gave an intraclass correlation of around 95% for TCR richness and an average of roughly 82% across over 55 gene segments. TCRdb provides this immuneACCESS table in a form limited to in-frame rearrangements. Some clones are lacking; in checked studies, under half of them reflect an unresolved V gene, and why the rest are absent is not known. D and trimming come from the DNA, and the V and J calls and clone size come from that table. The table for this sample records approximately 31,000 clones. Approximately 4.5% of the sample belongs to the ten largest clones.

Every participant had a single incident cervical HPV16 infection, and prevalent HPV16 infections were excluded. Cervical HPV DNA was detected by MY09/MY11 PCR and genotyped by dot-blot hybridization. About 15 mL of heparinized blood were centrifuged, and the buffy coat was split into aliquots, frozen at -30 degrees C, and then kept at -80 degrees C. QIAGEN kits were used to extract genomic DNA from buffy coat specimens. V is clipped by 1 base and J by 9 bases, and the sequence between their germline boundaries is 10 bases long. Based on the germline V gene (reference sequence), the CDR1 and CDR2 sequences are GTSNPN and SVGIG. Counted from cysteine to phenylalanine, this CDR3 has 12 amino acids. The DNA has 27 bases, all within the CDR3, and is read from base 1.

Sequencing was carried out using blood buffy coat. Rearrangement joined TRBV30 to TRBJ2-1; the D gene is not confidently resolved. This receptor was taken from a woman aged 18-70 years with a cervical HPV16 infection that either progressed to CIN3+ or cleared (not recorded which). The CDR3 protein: CAWSAFRVEQFF. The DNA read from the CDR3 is TGTGCCTGGAGTGCCTTTCGGGTTGAG.